Shown below are 25 T cell receptor beta chains from a single sample sequenced in a study of blood T cell repertoires in COVID-19. TCRdb's copy holds only in-frame clones and misses some; the assay was immunoSEQ multiplex PCR. The sample includes about 400,000 clones, around 84% seen only once; the top ten take 2.5% to 3.5%. Sequencing input: peripheral blood. Receptors originate from a human donor in a cohort sampled during active COVID-19.

V usage is TRBV2 and J usage is TRBJ1-5, with D hard to call. V was shortened by 6 bases and J by 1 base, with 10 bases between the two germline ends. Germline V gene lookup returns CDR1 SNHLY and CDR2 FYNNEI. The CDR3 is made up of 14 amino acids. CDR3 region: CASSGDSSNQPQHF. The DNA of the CDR3 is TGTGCCAGCAGCGGGGATTCCAGCAATCAGCCCCAGCATTTT.

This chain uses TRBV4-1 with TRBJ2-4; possibly TRBD1 for D (6 bases). CDR3 length: 18 amino acids. Per germline, CDR1 MGHRA and CDR2 YSYEKL. Trimming left V 1 base short and J 0 bases short, with 16 bases between. This chain's CDR3 is CASSQGPRDTIAKNIQYF. The CDR3 DNA reads TGCGCCAGCAGCCAAGGACCAAGGGACACCATAGCCAAAAACATTCAGTACTTC.

This clone has only a few counts. The chain combines TRBV5-1 with TRBJ2-7; perhaps TRBD2 as D (5 bases). There are 14 residues in the CDR3. Germline values: CDR1 SGHRS, CDR2 YFSETQ. The V end was cut by 4 bases, the J end by 3 bases, with 14 bases between. CDR3 bases: TGCGCCAGCAGCAGAGGATACGGGGACTACGAGCAGTACTTC. Its translation: CASSRGYGDYEQYF.

The chain combines TRBV19 with TRBJ1-2, with TRBD1 matching 7 bases. The CDR3 has 15 residues. CDR1 LNHDA and CDR2 SQIVND come from the germline V gene (reference sequence). The ends lost 2 bases at V and 8 bases at J; junction bases unmatched: 11. The CDR3 DNA sequence: TGTGCCAGTAGTATACTCGACAGGGACCGGGGCGGCTACACCTTC. Amino acid sequence: CASSILDRDRGGYTF.

The CDR3 bases are TGTGCCAGCAGCTTCGGGATCCACGAGGCCTACGAGCAGTACTTC. Amino acids: CASSFGIHEAYEQYF. This sequence joins TRBV11-2 and TRBJ2-7, with a possible D match to TRBD2 (5 bases). Trimming removed 3 bases at V and 2 bases at J, with 14 bases between. CDR3 size: 15 residues. The germline V gene encodes CDR1 SGHAT and CDR2 FQNNGV.

This CDR3 reads CASRVDREGGGEQYF. The CDR3 region has the DNA TGTGCCAGTAGGGTGGACCGGGAGGGTGGCGGCGAGCAGTACTTC. The chain links TRBV19 to TRBJ2-7; 8 nucleotides align to TRBD2. The V gene end was trimmed by 6 bases and the J gene end by 6 bases; junction bases not matched to a gene: 13. The CDR3 has 15 residues. Per germline, CDR1 LNHDA and CDR2 SQIVND (reference sequence).

The chain combines TRBV6-6 with TRBJ1-4; D is possibly TRBD1 (6 bases). This CDR3 is 15 amino acids long. The V gene's germline CDR1 is MNHNY and CDR2 SVGAGI (reference sequence). Deletions cut 1 base from V and 5 bases from J, with 11 bases between. CDR3 residues: CASSYFGTQNEKLFF. CDR3 sequence (DNA): TGTGCCAGCAGTTACTTTGGGACACAGAATGAAAAACTGTTTTTT.

The J gene is TRBJ2-2, the V gene TRBV14; 13 nucleotides agree with TRBD2. CDR1 and CDR2 (germline): SGHDN, FVKESK. V shed 2 bases and J 2 bases; nucleotides not matched to a gene: 11. The CDR3 extends over 20 amino acids. CDR3 in amino acids: CASSQILGGLAGLNTGELFF. Written as DNA, the CDR3 is TGTGCCAGCAGCCAAATCTTGGGGGGACTAGCGGGATTAAACACCGGGGAGCTGTTTTTT. The variable domain in full, with the rest retrieved from reference TRBV14 and TRBJ2-2, is EAGVTQFPSHSVIEKGQTVTLRCDPISGHDNLYWYRRVMGKEIKFLLHFVKESKQDESGMPNNRFLAERTGGTYSTLKVQPAELEDSGVYFCASSQILGGLAGLNTGELFFGEGSRLTVL.

J is TRBJ2-3 and V is TRBV5-1, with D tentatively TRBD1 (5 bases). The CDR3 extends over 16 amino acids. V was trimmed by 0 bases and J by 0 bases, leaving 11 bases between them. Germline V CDR1 and CDR2: SGHRS, YFSETQ. CDR3 bases: TGCGCCAGCAGCTTGGGTACAGGTCCTAGCACAGATACGCAGTATTTT. Amino acids: CASSLGTGPSTDTQYF.

The chain joins TRBV7-2 to TRBJ2-5; 8 bases are shared with TRBD2. The junction had 10 bases not matched to a gene; V was cut back by 5 bases and J by 8 bases. The CDR3 runs to 14 residues. From germline, CDR1 is SGHTA and CDR2 FQGNSA. The CDR3 sequence is CASSTRLRGATQYF. CDR3 DNA sequence: TGTGCCAGCAGCACCAGGTTGCGGGGGGCCACCCAGTACTTC.

The chain has TRBV2 and TRBJ1-2; D may be TRBD1 (5 bases). The V and J ends lost 8 bases and 7 bases respectively, with 26 bases between them. This CDR3 has 16 residues. The germline gives CDR1 SNHLY, CDR2 FYNNEI. The CDR3 DNA reads as TGTGCCAGCGGTAAATCCATGGGCAGGGTATTAGGTGGCTACACCTTC. Translated, it gives CASGKSMGRVLGGYTF.

This clone was picked up one time. The V gene is TRBV30, the J gene TRBJ1-1; a possible D gene is TRBD1 (5 bases). Germline values: CDR1 GTSNPN, CDR2 SVGIG (reference sequence). V lost 3 bases and J 1 base, leaving 6 bases between the germline ends. CDR3 length: 12 residues. CDR3 loop: CAWSQGNTEAFF. The CDR3 coding sequence is TGTGCCTGGAGCCAGGGGAACACTGAAGCTTTCTTT.

J is TRBJ1-2 and V is TRBV7-2; 7 positions agree with TRBD1. Losses at the gene ends were 5 bases for V and 5 bases for J; bases not matched to a gene: 11. The CDR3 consists of 15 residues. The germline V gene encodes CDR1 SGHTA and CDR2 FQGNSA. The CDR3 sequence: CASSLLRGSGYGYTF. As DNA, the CDR3 is TGTGCCAGCAGCCTCCTCAGGGGGAGTGGGTATGGCTACACCTTC. Full variable domain (remainder filled in from reference TRBV7-2 and TRBJ1-2): GAGVSQSPSNKVTEKGKDVELRCDPISGHTALYWYRQSLGQGLEFLIYFQGNSAPDKSGLPSDRFSAERTGGSVSTLTIQRTQQEDSAVYLCASSLLRGSGYGYTFGSGTRLTVV.

The chain joins TRBV30 to TRBJ1-2; D unclear. V was cut by 4 bases and J by 4 bases, with 10 bases left in between. The germline CDR1 and CDR2 sequences are GTSNPN and SVGIG (reference sequence). The CDR3 runs 12 residues. CDR3 sequence: CAWTATTYGYTF. The CDR3, as DNA: TGTGCCTGGACCGCTACCACCTATGGCTACACCTTC.

The chain has TRBV6-5 and TRBJ1-6; 10 bases map to TRBD1. The V gene end was trimmed by 4 bases and the J gene end by 7 bases; junction bases not matched to a gene: 4. The CDR3 has 15 residues. Per the germline V gene, CDR1 is MNHEY and CDR2 is SVGAGI. The CDR3 loop is CASSSGDRGNSPLHF. Here the CDR3 DNA reads TGTGCCAGCAGTTCCGGGGACAGGGGAAATTCACCCCTCCACTTT.

This clone appeared a few times. The chain joins TRBV10-1 to TRBJ2-7, with 13 bases matching TRBD2. The CDR3 totals 14 residues. V lost 6 bases to trimming and J lost 2 bases; unmatched junction nucleotides: 1. The germline V gene encodes CDR1 WNHNN and CDR2 SYGVQD (reference sequence). The CDR3 protein is CASRGLAGPYEQYF. The DNA of the CDR3 is TGCGCCAGCAGGGGACTAGCGGGGCCCTACGAGCAGTACTTC.

This chain joins TRBV20-1 and TRBJ2-7, with TRBD2 identical over 9 bases. J lost 4 bases, V lost 3 bases, and 4 bases had no gene match. The CDR3 has 13 residues. Germline lookup yields CDR1 DFQATT and CDR2 SNEGSKA (reference sequence). DNA for the CDR3: TGCAGTGCTAGTAGCGGGGGCTCATACGAGCAGTACTTC. Its translation is CSASSGGSYEQYF.

The J gene is TRBJ1-2, the V gene TRBV15; D is undetermined. With 1 base removed from V and 4 bases from J, the gap between germline ends came to 7 bases. The CDR3 runs 13 residues. Germline V gives CDR1 LNHNV, CDR2 YYDKDF (reference sequence). CDR3 amino acids: CATSRAEGYGYTF. The DNA for the CDR3 is TGTGCCACCAGCAGAGCGGAGGGCTATGGCTACACCTTC.

The chain combines TRBV30 with TRBJ1-3; a possible D gene is TRBD1 (5 bases). The CDR3 contains 15 residues. The germline V gene has CDR1 GTSNPN and CDR2 SVGIG (reference sequence). The V gene lost 0 bases and the J gene lost 1 base, with 10 bases spanning the gap. The CDR3 loop reads CAWSVRRASGNTIYF. For the CDR3, the DNA is TGTGCCTGGAGTGTACGCAGGGCGTCTGGAAACACCATATATTTT.

The chain links TRBV24-1 to TRBJ2-5, with D tentatively TRBD2 (6 bases). V lost 8 bases and J 3 bases, leaving 12 bases between the germline ends. The CDR3 is 13 amino acids. Looked up from germline, CDR1 is KGHDR and CDR2 is SFDVKD. The CDR3: CATIGGPEETQYF. In DNA form, the CDR3 reads TGTGCCACCATCGGGGGTCCCGAAGAGACCCAGTACTTC.

The chain couples TRBV5-1 to TRBJ2-5, with 10 bases that match TRBD1. Per germline, CDR1 SGHRS and CDR2 YFSETQ. The CDR3 spans 15 residues. V trimming: 4 bases; J trimming: 5 bases; junction bases outside the gene matches: 8. DNA for the CDR3: TGCGCCAGCAGCCCGGGACAGGGGCCAGGGGAGACCCAGTACTTC. It encodes CASSPGQGPGETQYF. The full variable domain, completed using reference TRBV5-1 and TRBJ2-5, is KAGVTQTPRYLIKTRGQQVTLSCSPISGHRSVSWYQQTPGQGLQFLFEYFSETQRNKGNFPGRFSGRQFSNSRSEMNVSTLELGDSALYLCASSPGQGPGETQYFGPGTRLLVL.

The chain links TRBV15 to TRBJ2-1; D is possibly TRBD1 (6 bases). Per the germline V gene, CDR1 is LNHNV and CDR2 is YYDKDF (reference sequence). V was cut by 2 bases and J by 4 bases, with 12 bases left in between. The CDR3 sequence is 15 residues long. In nucleotides, the CDR3 is TGTGCCACCAGCAGATCACGGGACACATACAATGAGCAGTTCTTC. Translation: CATSRSRDTYNEQFF.

This chain joins TRBV9 and TRBJ1-1; possible D gene TRBD1, 5 bases. Germline-derived CDR1 and CDR2 are SGDLS and YYNGEE. This CDR3 contains 15 residues. Trimming cost V 3 bases and J 4 bases, with 16 bases left between them. The CDR3 reads CASSEARAGITEAFF. The CDR3 DNA is TGTGCCAGCAGCGAGGCCCGGGCAGGGATCACTGAAGCTTTCTTT.

The J gene is TRBJ2-7, the V gene TRBV5-1, with 7 nucleotides matching TRBD1. Trimming removed 3 bases from V and 2 bases from J; junction bases left unmatched: 5. CDR1 and CDR2 (germline): SGHRS, YFSETQ. This CDR3 is built from 14 residues. CDR3 sequence (DNA): TGCGCCAGCAGCTCCGGGACAGCGACCTACGAGCAGTACTTC. It codes for CASSSGTATYEQYF. The complete variable domain, with remaining parts taken from reference TRBV5-1 and TRBJ2-7, reads KAGVTQTPRYLIKTRGQQVTLSCSPISGHRSVSWYQQTPGQGLQFLFEYFSETQRNKGNFPGRFSGRQFSNSRSEMNVSTLELGDSALYLCASSSGTATYEQYFGPGTRLTVT.

The CDR3 sequence: CASSPGTSVSGELFF. Here the CDR3 DNA reads TGTGCCAGCAGTCCCGGGACTAGCGTCTCCGGGGAGCTGTTTTTT. This sequence joins TRBV6-5 and TRBJ2-2; 10 nucleotides align to TRBD2. The V gene's germline CDR1 is MNHEY and CDR2 SVGAGI. V shed 5 bases and J 6 bases; nucleotides not matched to a gene: 6. The CDR3 sequence is 15 residues long.